Included here is one TCR beta chain sequence, with context. Its antigen is currently not known. Base qualities are not provided; no much larger clone lies one nucleotide away. TCR CDR3 regions were amplified from genomic DNA by multiplex PCR using the deep immunoSEQ assay. Extracted genomic DNA from each cell subset was spread evenly across all wells of several immunoSEQ 96-well plates, with each plate serving as a replicate. For sorted subsets, about 220 ng of genomic DNA, equivalent to around 31,000 T cell genomes, went into each replicate PCR. Purified libraries were quantified with a Qubit 3.0 fluorometer, sized on a Bioanalyzer 2100, and re-quantified with the KAPA Library Quantification kit. Every immunoSEQ 96-well plate was sequenced on a dedicated single-read 150-cycle Illumina NextSeq 550 flow cell. As for how the authors treated the data: Because the immunoSEQ output included only junctional sequences and no quality scores, the filtering could not be the same as the filtering used for full-length reads. Sequences were annotated with PyIR, a Python wrapper for IgBLAST v1.9, using IMGT germline references to assign V/J genes and CDR3. Reads were filtered out if the reads had weak V/J assignments (E-value above 1e-6), no CDR3, stop codons, out-of-frame junctions, or ambiguous translated residues. A V3J clonotype was defined by an identical inferred V gene, J gene, and CDR3 amino acid sequence. To compute the percentage overlap between repertoires, the number of shared unique clonotypes was divided by the size of the smaller repertoire. Richness of each repertoire was evaluated using RTK rarefaction, the Chao1 estimator, and Recon v2.1 estimates of unobserved clonotypes. Generation probabilities were computed with OLGA for all TCRbeta clonotypes obtained by the gDNA method from a handful of donors. Imported from immuneACCESS, the table was reduced by TCRdb to in-frame sequences with V and J called. These copies leave out some clones; in studies compared against another copy, an unresolved V gene accounts for under half, and the cause of the remainder is not known. That table furnishes V, J and clone size, whereas the DNA furnished D and trimming. Present in this sample are 2,500,000 or so clones, roughly 93% of which were seen just once. The ten largest make up about 0.39% of the sample.

The sample is drawn from a study of shared clonotypes between healthy human individuals (dated by TCRdb to about 2020). Turning to the overall study: The cohort comprised a couple of women and a few men aged 18 to 49 years. For each donor, CD4 naive and CD4 memory were each run on three plates, CD8 naive on two plates, and CD8 memory on one plate. To estimate repertoire size and how much clonotype sharing occurs between individuals, the study deeply sequenced the blood TCR repertoires of roughly 5 healthy adults. Libraries were prepared and TCR repertoires were sequenced by different laboratories using diverse techniques, in order to increase sequencing depth and limit assay-specific biases. Per donor, leukapheresis produced somewhere between about 0.94 and 9.5 billion PBMCs.

Healthy HIV-negative adults with no recently reported acute infections or vaccinations were included as donors. Every donor was a Caucasian adult living in Nashville, Tennessee, USA. CD4+ T cells were enriched by magnetic negative selection, after which naive cells were positively selected on CD45RA and the negative fraction was taken as the memory subset. Blood was obtained by leukapheresis, after which PBMCs were separated by Ficoll-Histopaque density gradient centrifugation and cryopreserved in liquid nitrogen vapor phase. Analytical flow cytometry was used to check the purity and quantity of every magnetically sorted T cell population. From each sorted fraction, genomic DNA was isolated and quantified by UV absorbance on a Nanodrop 2000c. Broad study findings and their caveats: Sampling was limited to blood, and TCR repertoires in tissue likely differ from TCR repertoires in blood. Sharing across four donors was observed for 4.5% to 6.5% of naive CD4, 3% to 3.5% of naive CD8, 2.3% of memory CD4, and about 0.39% of memory CD8 clonotypes. Incomplete sequencing was indicated by rarefaction of sorted-subset datasets, despite the large sequencing depth. Higher generation probabilities were observed for clonotypes shared by all four sorted-subset donors than for non-shared clonotypes. Naive subsets generally had larger estimated clonotype richness than memory subsets did. Based on pairwise subsampling, the degree of clonotype sharing among donors was expected to be affected by sequencing depth. The genetic and exposure-history diversity represented was limited by the small number of donors.

This clonotype was obtained from a man aged 18 to 29 in good health. Some clones in this sample may be carry-over from other donors' samples. Sequenced input: naive CD4+ T cells from PBMCs. What the cell subset or site label conveys for this sample: CD45RA+ positively selected.

The bases read TGTGCCAGCAGCCAACCTTTCGGCAATCAGCCCCAGCATTTT. This encodes CASSQPFGNQPQHF. The rearranged segments are TRBV6-1 and TRBJ1-5, with the D gene uncertain. From the cysteine through the phenylalanine, the CDR3 covers 14 amino acids. Only the CDR3 region is kept as DNA, spanning 42 bases read in frame from base 1. V drops 6 bases and J drops 2 bases, leaving 11 bases in between. In the germline V gene, CDR1 corresponds to MNHNS and CDR2 to SASEGT.